The rows below give T cell receptor beta chains drawn from one sample of a study of blood T cell repertoires in COVID-19. Profiled with immunoSEQ multiplex PCR; TCRdb holds only in-frame clones, not every one. Of fewer than 20,000 clones listed, around 90% are singletons. The sample consisted of peripheral blood. The receptor set was obtained from a man in his 60s with active COVID-19. The CDR3 runs from the conserved cysteine through the conserved F or W. A D gene is named only where the DNA matches it firmly. A clone size is listed for some rows: how often the clone was seen (once, few, many), or a class if it is expanded.

clone size | J gene | V gene | D gene | CDR3 protein | CDR3 DNA
once | TRBJ2-3 | TRBV5-1 | NA | CASSYAGWGDTQYF | TGCGCCAGCAGCTATGCAGGGTGGGGAGATACGCAGTATTTT
NA | TRBJ2-7 | TRBV19 | NA | CASSPTRTISSYEQYF | TGTGCCAGTAGCCCAACCCGGACAATCTCCTCCTACGAGCAGTACTTC
NA | TRBJ2-3 | TRBV11-2 | NA | CASSPLRGGADTQYF | TGTGCCAGCAGCCCATTGCGGGGCGGGGCTGATACGCAGTATTTT
NA | TRBJ2-1 | TRBV5-4 | TRBD1 | CASSYTGTGLNEQFF | TGTGCCAGCAGCTATACCGGGACAGGGTTAAATGAGCAGTTCTTC
NA | TRBJ2-4 | TRBV14 | NA | CASSQGGRWDIQYF | TGTGCCAGCAGCCAAGGCGGGCGCTGGGACATTCAGTACTTC
NA | TRBJ2-3 | TRBV10-3 | NA | CAISERGAGGTDTQYF | TGTGCCATCAGTGAGCGGGGGGCCGGGGGCACAGATACGCAGTATTTT
once | TRBJ1-5 | TRBV3-1/TRBV3-2 | TRBD1 | CASSQEGTGSLFDQPQHF | TGTGCCAGCAGCCAAGAAGGGACAGGGTCTCTATTTGATCAGCCCCAGCATTTT
NA | TRBJ2-2 | TRBV2 | NA | CASSVKRGRSTGELFF | TGTGCCAGCAGTGTTAAGCGAGGGCGTTCAACCGGGGAGCTGTTTTTT
NA | TRBJ2-3 | TRBV4-2 | TRBD2 | CASSRPGPTSGATDTQYF | TGTGCCAGCAGCCGCCCCGGGCCCACTAGCGGGGCGACAGATACGCAGTATTTT
NA | TRBJ1-2 | TRBV5-1 | TRBD1 | CASSLGGGSHSGYTF | TGCGCCAGCAGCTTGGGAGGGGGCTCGCATAGCGGCTACACCTTC
NA | TRBJ1-4 | TRBV28 | TRBD1 | CASSPGTATNEKLFF | TGTGCCAGCAGTCCCGGGACAGCAACTAATGAAAAACTGTTTTTT
NA | TRBJ2-5 | TRBV4-1 | TRBD2 | CASSRLAGSQETQYF | TGCGCCAGCAGCCGACTAGCGGGATCACAAGAGACCCAGTACTTC